This TCR beta chain was profiled in a study of blood T cell repertoires in COVID-19. Study-wide context: Samples came from the United States, Italy and Spain, spanning acute and convalescent COVID-19. PBMCs, B-cell-depleted T cells, or T cells were the source of the cDNA or gDNA that made up the material.

Germline V gene lookup returns CDR1 WNHNN and CDR2 SYGVQD (reference sequence). This CDR3 spans 15 amino acids. Germline trimming cut 4 bases from V and 8 bases from J; bases unmatched to any gene: 8. As processed by the authors: Amplification of reference gene primers was used by the study to estimate nucleated cell counts. The method was immunoSEQ multiplex PCR; TCRdb's version includes in-frame clones alone and lacks a portion of them. From that table come the V and J calls and clone size; the DNA was used to work out D and trimming. The sample lists about 140,000 clones; 60% to 85% were seen once.

The source is a woman aged 80 or older with active or convalescent COVID-19. The V call is TRBV10-1, the J call TRBJ2-1; 10 positions agree with TRBD2. The source material was peripheral blood. CDR3 in amino acids: CASSGTSGAPYEQFF. CDR3 in DNA: TGCGCCAGCAGTGGAACTAGCGGGGCTCCGTATGAGCAGTTCTTC.